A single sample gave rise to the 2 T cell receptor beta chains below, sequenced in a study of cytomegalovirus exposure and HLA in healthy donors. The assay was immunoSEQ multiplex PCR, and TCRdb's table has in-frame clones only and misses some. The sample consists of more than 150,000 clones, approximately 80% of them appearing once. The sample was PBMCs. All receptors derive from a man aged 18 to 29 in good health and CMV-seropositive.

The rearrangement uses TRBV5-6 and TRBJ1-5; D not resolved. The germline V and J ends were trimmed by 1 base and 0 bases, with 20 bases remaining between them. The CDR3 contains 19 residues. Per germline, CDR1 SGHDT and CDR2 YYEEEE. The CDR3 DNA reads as TGTGCCAGCAGCTTGCGGGAGCCTCCGTACCCGGTTAGCAATCAGCCCCAGCATTTT. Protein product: CASSLREPPYPVSNQPQHF.

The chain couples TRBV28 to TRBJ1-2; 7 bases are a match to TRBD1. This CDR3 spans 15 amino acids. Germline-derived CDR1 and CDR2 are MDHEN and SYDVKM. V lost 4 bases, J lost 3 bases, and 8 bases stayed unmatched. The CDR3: CASSSEKQGHYGYTF. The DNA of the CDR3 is TGTGCCAGCAGTTCCGAAAAACAGGGGCACTATGGCTACACCTTC.